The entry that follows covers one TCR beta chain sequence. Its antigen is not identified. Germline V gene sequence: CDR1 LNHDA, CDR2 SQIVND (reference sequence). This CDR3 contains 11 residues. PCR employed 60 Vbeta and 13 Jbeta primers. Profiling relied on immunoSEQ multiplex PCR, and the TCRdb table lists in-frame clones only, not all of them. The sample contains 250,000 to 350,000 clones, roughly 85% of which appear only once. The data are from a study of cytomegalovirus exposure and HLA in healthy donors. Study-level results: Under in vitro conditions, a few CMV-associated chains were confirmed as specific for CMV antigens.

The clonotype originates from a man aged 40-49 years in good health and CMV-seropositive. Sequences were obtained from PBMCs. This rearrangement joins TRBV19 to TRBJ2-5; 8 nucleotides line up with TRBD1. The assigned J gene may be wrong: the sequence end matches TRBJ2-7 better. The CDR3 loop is CASRQGFEQYF. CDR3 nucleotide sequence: TGTGCCAGCAGACAGGGGTTCGAGCAGTACTTC.